This T cell receptor beta chain derives from a study of cytomegalovirus exposure and HLA in healthy donors. Study findings and constraints: Common viral pathogens (according to a later analysis) appeared linked to several of the most significant clusters. Upon later analysis, TCR association rates were observed to vary by HLA locus, being highest for DRB1 and lowest for HLA-C.

As for this clone: Its antigen is still unknown.

CDR3 length equals 13 residues. Germline assignment: CDR1 SGDLS and CDR2 YYNGEE. Trimming shortened V by 0 bases and J by 5 bases, and 8 bases separated the two germline ends. The primer mix had 60 Vbeta and 13 Jbeta primers. Using immunoSEQ multiplex PCR, the repertoire was profiled, and TCRdb retains in-frame clones only, with some absent. Of around 170,000 clones listed, about 72% were seen once; the top ten hold 1.5%. The sequence came from a girl between 5 and 17 years old in good health and CMV-seronegative. Sequencing was done on a sample of PBMCs. The rearrangement links TRBV9 to TRBJ1-2; D remains unclear. In DNA form, the CDR3 reads TGTGCCAGCAGCGTAGAAGTACAGTATGGCTACACCTTC. Translating gives CASSVEVQYGYTF.